Below are 9 T cell receptor beta chains sequenced from a single sample in a study of blood T cell repertoires in COVID-19. TCRdb's table, derived via immunoSEQ multiplex PCR, lists solely in-frame clones and lacks some. The data contain about 530,000 clones, less than 90% of them singletons. Sample: peripheral blood. Every receptor here comes from a woman in her forties or fifties with COVID-19, enrolled during active disease.

This clone appeared a single time. The rearrangement uses TRBV9 and TRBJ1-6, with D perhaps TRBD1 (6 bases). Germline V gives CDR1 SGDLS, CDR2 YYNGEE. Trimming removed 6 bases at V and 6 bases at J, with 13 bases between. The CDR3 sequence is 14 residues long. Here the CDR3 reads CASNPGVGNSPLHF. CDR3 DNA sequence: TGTGCCAGCAATCCAGGGGTGGGTAATTCACCCCTCCACTTT.

The chain combines TRBV10-3 with TRBJ1-5; no clear D gene. CDR1 and CDR2 (germline): ENHRY, SYGVKD. V was trimmed by 3 bases and J by 0 bases, leaving 9 bases between them. This CDR3 has 15 amino acids. CDR3 loop: CAISDAGGSNQPQHF. The CDR3 DNA sequence: TGTGCCATCAGTGATGCGGGAGGTAGCAATCAGCCCCAGCATTTT.

The chain joins TRBV10-2 to TRBJ2-7, with TRBD1 matching 8 bases. Germline CDR1 reads WSHSY; CDR2 reads SAAADI. Losses at the gene ends were 2 bases for V and 5 bases for J; bases not matched to a gene: 23. The CDR3 covers 20 residues. Here the CDR3 reads CASSELTTLGQVFSVHEQYF. The CDR3 DNA is TGCGCCAGCAGTGAGCTAACTACTTTGGGACAGGTTTTCTCTGTCCACGAGCAGTACTTC.

This clone has more than one count but fewer than ten. The J gene is TRBJ1-1, the V gene TRBV12-3 or TRBV12-4; D remains unclear. Trimming shortened V by 7 bases and J by 4 bases, and 10 bases separated the two germline ends. The CDR3 runs to 12 residues. CDR3 amino acids: CASNRAGTEAFF. Here the CDR3 DNA reads TGTGCCAGCAACCGCGCGGGCACTGAAGCTTTCTTT.

This clone was found once. The chain couples TRBV13 to TRBJ2-7, with TRBD1 as a possible D gene (6 bases). CDR1 PRHDT and CDR2 FYEKMQ come from the germline V gene (reference sequence). Trimming stripped 6 bases from V and 1 base from J, with 13 bases between. The CDR3 is 14 amino acids. CDR3 residues: CASSSQGSSYEQYF. In nucleotides, the CDR3 is TGTGCCAGCAGTTCACAGGGATCGTCCTACGAGCAGTACTTC.

V gene TRBV6-5 combines with J gene TRBJ1-4; D uncertain. Per germline, CDR1 MNHEY and CDR2 SVGAGI. V was shortened by 8 bases and J by 4 bases, with 8 bases between the two germline ends. The length of the CDR3 is 12 residues. The CDR3 loop is CASVGFNEKLFF. CDR3 DNA: TGTGCCAGCGTCGGGTTTAATGAAAAACTGTTTTTT.

The chain employs TRBV7-2 and TRBJ2-2, with D possibly matching TRBD2 (6 bases). This CDR3 region has 17 residues. Germline V gives CDR1 SGHTA, CDR2 FQGNSA. Between the trimmed V and J ends, which lost 4 bases and 0 bases, there was a span of 15 bases. The CDR3 reads CASSYTLSSANTGELFF. CDR3 bases: TGTGCCAGCAGCTATACCCTATCTAGCGCGAACACCGGGGAGCTGTTTTTT.

The rearrangement uses TRBV9 and TRBJ2-3; D may be TRBD2 (7 bases). The germline V gene encodes CDR1 SGDLS and CDR2 YYNGEE. The CDR3 length is 15 residues. V lost 1 base and J 2 bases, leaving 11 bases between the germline ends. The CDR3 loop reads CASSVTRGLTDTQYF. Here the CDR3 DNA reads TGTGCCAGCAGCGTAACGCGGGGGCTCACAGATACGCAGTATTTT.

V usage is TRBV6-2 or TRBV6-3 and J usage is TRBJ2-2; 11 bases agree with TRBD2. V was pared by 2 bases and J by 7 bases, with 3 bases of the junction left unmatched. Germline CDR1 is MNHEY and CDR2 is SVGEGT. This CDR3 region has 15 residues. This chain's CDR3 is CASSYLAGGIGELFF. CDR3 bases: TGTGCCAGCAGTTACCTAGCGGGGGGTATCGGGGAGCTGTTTTTT.